Below, 23 T cell receptor beta chains from the same sample are listed, as sequenced in a study of T cell responses to AZD1222 COVID-19 vaccine. The table came from immunoSEQ multiplex PCR; TCRdb's copy has only in-frame clones and leaves some out. The data hold 150,000 or so clones, with approximately 90% observed a single time. Sequenced material: peripheral blood, taken on day 0 of AZD1222 vaccination. The receptors here all came from an adult in good health.

The V gene is TRBV2, the J gene TRBJ1-1; D may be TRBD1 (6 bases). Germline CDR1 SNHLY, CDR2 FYNNEI. The length of the CDR3 is 13 residues. Trimming pared 2 bases from V and 7 bases from J, leaving 11 bases between. CDR3 DNA sequence: TGTGCCAGCAGTGAAAGGGGGGCAGATGAAGCTTTCTTT. It is translated as CASSERGADEAFF.

This chain links TRBV6-6 with TRBJ2-7, with a tentative D call TRBD2 (5 bases). Germline V lookup: CDR1 MNHNY, CDR2 SVGAGI (reference sequence). The CDR3 consists of 16 residues. Trimming removed 0 bases at V and 2 bases at J, with 14 bases between. The CDR3 here is CASSYSMFGNPYEQYF. CDR3 sequence (DNA): TGTGCCAGCAGTTACTCGATGTTCGGGAACCCCTACGAGCAGTACTTC.

The CDR3 sequence: CASSLGQSNQPQHF. The DNA of the CDR3 is TGTGCCAGCAGCCTCGGACAGTCTAATCAGCCCCAGCATTTT. The rearrangement joins TRBV6-5 to TRBJ1-5, with a weak D call TRBD1 (6 bases). CDR3 length equals 14 residues. The germline V gene has CDR1 MNHEY and CDR2 SVGAGI. Trimming stripped 6 bases from V and 4 bases from J, with 13 bases between.

V usage is TRBV5-1 and J usage is TRBJ2-7; TRBD1 agrees at 9 bases. Per the germline V gene, CDR1 is SGHRS and CDR2 is YFSETQ. This CDR3 is built from 14 residues. Trimming cost V 3 bases and J 3 bases; bases outside gene matches: 4. CDR3 coding DNA: TGCGCCAGCAGCTCCTGGACAGGGGACTACGAGCAGTACTTC. This sequence encodes CASSSWTGDYEQYF.

The chain employs TRBV12-3 or TRBV12-4 and TRBJ1-2; D unclear. The V gene lost 10 bases and the J gene lost 12 bases, with 12 bases spanning the gap. CDR3 length equals 9 residues. The CDR3 region has the DNA TGTGCCATCGGACCTCTTAACACCTTC. Protein: CAIGPLNTF.

The chain recombines TRBV7-9 with TRBJ2-3, with D possibly TRBD2 on 5 matching bases. CDR1 and CDR2 from the germline V gene are SEHNR and FQNEAQ (reference sequence). The CDR3 has 14 residues. The V end lost 4 bases, the J end lost 9 bases, and 17 bases lay between the germline ends. CDR3 loop: CASSSVGRGDTQYF. CDR3 nucleotide sequence: TGTGCCAGCAGCTCCGTGGGCCGGGGTGACACGCAGTATTTT.

CDR3: CAPGTSGYEQYF. CDR3 nucleotides: TGTGCCCCCGGGACTAGCGGATACGAGCAGTACTTC. The rearrangement joins TRBV21-1 to TRBJ2-7; the table's D call TRBD2 went unverified against the DNA. TRBV21-1 is noted as a pseudogene. The CDR3 covers 12 residues.

The chain carries TRBV27 and TRBJ2-1, with 11 bases matching TRBD2. The CDR3 spans 15 residues. Germline CDR1 reads MNHEY; CDR2 reads SMNVEV (reference sequence). V shed 5 bases, J shed 7 bases, and the junction held 7 bases outside the gene matches. CDR3 residues: CASSQGLAEANEQFF. CDR3 bases: TGTGCCAGCAGTCAGGGACTAGCGGAGGCGAATGAGCAGTTCTTC.

This chain joins TRBV5-1 and TRBJ2-7; the match to TRBD1 covers 9 bases. Germline CDR1 is SGHRS and CDR2 is YFSETQ. V shed 4 bases, J shed 7 bases, and the junction held 6 bases outside the gene matches. The CDR3 spans 13 residues. The CDR3 DNA follows: TGCGCCAGCAGCGTGGACAGGGGCAGGGAGCAGTACTTC. Protein product: CASSVDRGREQYF.

The chain links TRBV9 to TRBJ2-3, with a tentative D call TRBD2 (6 bases). The CDR3 is made up of 16 amino acids. Germline CDR1 is SGDLS and CDR2 is YYNGEE. Trimming shortened V by 0 bases and J by 0 bases, and 11 bases separated the two germline ends. CDR3 protein: CASSVVSGASTDTQYF. CDR3 DNA: TGTGCCAGCAGCGTAGTTAGCGGAGCTAGCACAGATACGCAGTATTTT.

The chain links TRBV19 to TRBJ1-3; perhaps TRBD1 as D (5 bases). V was clipped by 3 bases and J by 2 bases, with 8 bases between them. Germline V CDR1 and CDR2: LNHDA, SQIVND (reference sequence). The CDR3 is made up of 14 amino acids. The CDR3 loop reads CASSIPGTGNTIYF. The CDR3 bases are TGTGCCAGTAGTATCCCAGGGACTGGAAACACCATATATTTT.

This chain joins TRBV15 and TRBJ2-2, with D perhaps TRBD2 (6 bases). CDR3 length: 14 residues. Trimming cost V 1 base and J 7 bases, with 10 bases left between them. CDR1 LNHNV and CDR2 YYDKDF come from the germline V gene (reference sequence). The CDR3 DNA reads as TGTGCCACCAGCAGAGTCGGGGGTTTCGGGGAGCTGTTTTTT. The encoded protein is CATSRVGGFGELFF.

This clone was seen once. The chain links TRBV11-2 to TRBJ1-1; possibly TRBD1 for D (5 bases). Trimming stripped 2 bases from V and 1 base from J, with 8 bases between. Looked up from germline, CDR1 is SGHAT and CDR2 is FQNNGV. This CDR3 region has 14 residues. CDR3 sequence: CASSLTQGNTEAFF. Here the CDR3 DNA reads TGTGCCAGCAGCTTAACTCAGGGGAACACTGAAGCTTTCTTT.

This chain joins TRBV18 and TRBJ2-1, with 8 nucleotides matching TRBD2. The trim removed 6 bases at V and 8 bases at J, leaving 12 bases unmatched. Germline values: CDR1 KGHSH, CDR2 LQKENI. The CDR3 consists of 15 residues. The CDR3 DNA follows: TGTGCCAGCTCCCTCGGGGTAGCGGGATTGGATGAGCAGTTCTTC. Protein product: CASSLGVAGLDEQFF.

This chain links TRBV19 with TRBJ2-1; the D is unclear. The CDR3 runs to 15 residues. Trimming shortened V by 5 bases and J by 6 bases, and 17 bases separated the two germline ends. Germline CDR1 and CDR2: LNHDA and SQIVND (reference sequence). The CDR3 is CASSPDRSSINEQFF. As DNA, the CDR3 is TGTGCCAGTAGTCCAGACCGTTCGAGTATCAATGAGCAGTTCTTC.

This chain's CDR3 is CASPLNSWAGGETQYF. The CDR3 coding sequence is TGTGCCAGCCCCCTCAACTCATGGGCGGGAGGGGAGACCCAGTACTTC. The chain carries TRBV2 and TRBJ2-5, with 9 bases aligning to TRBD2. Germline assignment: CDR1 SNHLY and CDR2 FYNNEI. The V and J ends lost 8 bases and 5 bases, in that order; junction bases with no gene match: 15. CDR3 length: 16 residues.

This chain links TRBV6-1 with TRBJ2-7; D is unclear. Trimming cost V 2 bases and J 3 bases, with 8 bases left between them. The germline V gene has CDR1 MNHNS and CDR2 SASEGT. This CDR3 has 13 residues. The CDR3 loop is CASSESGFYEQYF. The CDR3 DNA is TGTGCCAGCAGTGAAAGTGGCTTCTACGAGCAGTACTTC.

This chain links TRBV7-8 with TRBJ2-7, with D unresolved. CDR3 length equals 11 residues. The V end lost 5 bases, the J end lost 7 bases, and 9 bases lay between the germline ends. Germline assignment: CDR1 SGHVS and CDR2 FQNEAQ. DNA of the CDR3: TGTGCCAGCAGCCCCCAAGGGGAGCAGTACTTC. It codes for CASSPQGEQYF.

The chain joins TRBV3-1 (or the pseudogene TRBV3-2) to TRBJ2-5; D uncertain. V lost 0 bases, J lost 4 bases, and 12 bases lay in between. The CDR3 is 15 residues long. CDR1 is LGHDT and CDR2 is YNNKEL in the germline V gene (reference sequence). The CDR3 reads CASSQDATWGETQYF. CDR3 DNA sequence: TGTGCCAGCAGCCAAGACGCAACGTGGGGAGAGACCCAGTACTTC.

The rearrangement uses TRBV27 and TRBJ1-5; the D is unclear. With 1 base removed from V and 2 bases from J, the gap between germline ends came to 12 bases. Germline CDR1 and CDR2: MNHEY and SMNVEV (reference sequence). The CDR3 has 16 amino acids. The chain's CDR3 is CASSLFRPGGNQPQHF. The CDR3 region has the DNA TGTGCCAGCAGTTTATTTCGGCCGGGCGGCAATCAGCCCCAGCATTTT.

The chain's CDR3 is CASSLLPGQGYDEQYF. CDR3 DNA sequence: TGTGCCAGCAGTTTACTACCGGGACAGGGGTATGACGAGCAGTACTTC. The chain links TRBV28 to TRBJ2-7; 10 bases map to TRBD1. V gave up 2 bases and J gave up 5 bases; unmatched junction bases: 9. The CDR3 has 16 amino acids. Germline CDR1 is MDHEN and CDR2 is SYDVKM.

The V gene is TRBV19, the J gene TRBJ2-3; D is possibly TRBD2 (6 bases). V was clipped by 4 bases and J by 2 bases, with 13 bases between them. The CDR3 totals 15 residues. CDR1 LNHDA and CDR2 SQIVND come from the germline V gene (reference sequence). The CDR3: CASSRGRDFTDTQYF. The DNA for the CDR3 is TGTGCCAGTAGTAGAGGTCGGGACTTCACAGATACGCAGTATTTT.

The chain employs TRBV29-1 and TRBJ1-1, with no clear D. In germline, CDR1 is SQVTM, CDR2 ANQGSEA. The ends were cut back, 7 bases at V and 0 bases at J, with 12 bases in the middle. The CDR3 is made up of 13 amino acids. The DNA of the CDR3 is TGCAGCGCCGCGGTCGGCTTGAACACTGAAGCTTTCTTT. This encodes CSAAVGLNTEAFF.